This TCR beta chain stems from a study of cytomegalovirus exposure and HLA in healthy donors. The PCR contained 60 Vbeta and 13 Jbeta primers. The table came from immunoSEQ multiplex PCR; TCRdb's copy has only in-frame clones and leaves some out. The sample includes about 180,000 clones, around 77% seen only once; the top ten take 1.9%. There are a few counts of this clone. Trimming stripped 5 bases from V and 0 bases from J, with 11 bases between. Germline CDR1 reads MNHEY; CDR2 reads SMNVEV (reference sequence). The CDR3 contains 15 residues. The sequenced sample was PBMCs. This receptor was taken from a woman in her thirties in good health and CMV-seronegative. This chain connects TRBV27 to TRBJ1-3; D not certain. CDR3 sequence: CASSPPWHSGNTIYF. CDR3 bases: TGTGCCAGCAGTCCCCCATGGCACTCTGGAAACACCATATATTTT.